Following are 27 T cell receptor beta chains from one sample sequenced in a study of T cell responses to AZD1222 COVID-19 vaccine. Sequencing was performed with immunoSEQ multiplex PCR; in TCRdb, only in-frame clones are kept and a portion is missing. The sample includes about 85,000 clones, 88% of them seen just once. Material: peripheral blood, obtained on day 0 of MenACWY control vaccination. The receptors were gathered from an adult in good health.

The chain employs TRBV19 and TRBJ2-7; TRBD1 aligns across 9 bases. The CDR3 loop spans 15 amino acids. J was trimmed by 5 bases and V by 3 bases; bases with no gene match: 8. Germline CDR1 is LNHDA and CDR2 is SQIVND (reference sequence). The DNA of the CDR3 is TGTGCCAGTAGTATCACGGGACAGGGACGCAACGAGCAGTACTTC. It yields the protein CASSITGQGRNEQYF.

The CDR3 DNA sequence: TGTGCTAGTGGCACTAACATAGCGGGGGGGCAGTTCTTC. Protein: CASGTNIAGGQFF. This rearrangement joins TRBV12-5 to TRBJ2-1, with TRBD2 matching over 10 bases. The CDR3 totals 13 residues. V shed 6 bases, J shed 12 bases, and the junction held 8 bases outside the gene matches. Germline-derived CDR1 and CDR2 are LGHNT and FRNRAP.

In this sample, this clone turned up a few times. This chain uses TRBV6-4 with TRBJ1-6, with 8 bases identical to TRBD1. The CDR3 length is 17 residues. The germline gives CDR1 MRHNA, CDR2 SNTAGT. The ends lost 7 bases at V and 0 bases at J; junction bases unmatched: 8. CDR3 DNA sequence: TGTGCCAGCACCATCTGGACAGGGAGCTCCTATAATTCACCCCTCCACTTT. This sequence encodes CASTIWTGSSYNSPLHF.

The V gene is TRBV29-1, the J gene TRBJ2-7, with D possibly TRBD1 on 5 matching bases. Germline values: CDR1 SQVTM, CDR2 ANQGSEA. The CDR3 has 11 amino acids. The germline V and J ends were trimmed by 5 bases and 3 bases, with 8 bases remaining between them. CDR3 nucleotide sequence: TGCAGCGTTCGCAGGGTCTACGAGCAGTACTTC. Translating gives CSVRRVYEQYF.

The rearrangement joins TRBV7-8 to TRBJ1-4; D ambiguous. V was shortened by 1 base and J by 8 bases, with 14 bases between the two germline ends. CDR1 and CDR2 from the germline V gene are SGHVS and FQNEAQ. The CDR3 length is 15 residues. The CDR3 DNA sequence: TGTGCCAGCAGCTTAGTCATGAGCGCGGTGGAAAAACTGTTTTTT. Protein product: CASSLVMSAVEKLFF.

The table lists this clone with a count of one. The chain combines TRBV19 with TRBJ1-6; D call uncertain. The CDR3 is 15 residues long. CDR1 is LNHDA and CDR2 is SQIVND in the germline V gene (reference sequence). V lost 3 bases and J 6 bases, leaving 12 bases between the germline ends. The CDR3 spells CASSIPAGSNSPLHF. In DNA, the CDR3 is TGTGCCAGTAGTATCCCGGCAGGCTCTAATTCACCCCTCCACTTT. Together with reference TRBV19 and TRBJ1-6, the CDR3 gives the full variable domain: DGGITQSPKYLFRKEGQNVTLSCEQNLNHDAMYWYRQDPGQGLRLIYYSQIVNDFQKGDIAEGYSVSREKKESFPLTVTSAQKNPTAFYLCASSIPAGSNSPLHFGNGTRLTVT.

This chain connects TRBV7-2 to TRBJ2-1; 11 bases are a match to TRBD2. Germline V gene data show CDR1 as SGHTA and CDR2 as FQGNSA. Trimming at V came to 5 bases and at J to 1 base, leaving 4 bases not matched to a gene. The CDR3 extends over 16 amino acids. This CDR3 reads CASSPGTSGSYNEQFF. CDR3 nucleotide sequence: TGTGCCAGCAGCCCCGGGACTAGCGGTTCCTACAATGAGCAGTTCTTC.

Here the CDR3 DNA reads TGTGCCATCAGTGAGTCTCGAACAGGGGCGAACACCGGGGAGCTGTTTTTT. Its translation is CAISESRTGANTGELFF. The chain combines TRBV10-3 with TRBJ2-2, with 7 nucleotides matching TRBD1. Germline V CDR1 and CDR2: ENHRY, SYGVKD. The CDR3 has 17 amino acids. The J segment lost 0 bases and the V segment lost 0 bases, leaving 4 bases of the junction unmatched.

The J gene is TRBJ2-2, the V gene TRBV2, with D unclear. V lost 7 bases and J lost 1, with 10 bases in between. Germline V gene sequence: CDR1 SNHLY, CDR2 FYNNEI. This CDR3 has 14 residues. The chain's CDR3 is CASKWTVNTGELFF. The CDR3 region has the DNA TGTGCCAGCAAATGGACGGTGAACACCGGGGAGCTGTTTTTT.

V gene TRBV3-1 (or the pseudogene TRBV3-2) combines with J gene TRBJ2-7, with 7 bases aligning to TRBD1. The CDR3 has 14 amino acids. Germline V gene data show CDR1 as LGHDT and CDR2 as YNNKEL (reference sequence). After removal of 3 bases from V and 5 bases from J, the junction contained 7 bases not matched to a gene. CDR3 region: CASSQLTGSDEQYF. Here the CDR3 DNA reads TGTGCCAGCAGCCAGCTGACAGGGTCCGACGAGCAGTACTTC.

The V call is TRBV23-1, the J call TRBJ2-7, with D possibly TRBD1 on 5 matching bases. TRBV23-1 is classed as an ORF, of uncertain function. The CDR3 runs 14 residues. V was pared by 6 bases and J by 2 bases, with 14 bases between. CDR3 region: CASSPRQRTYEQYF. The CDR3 nucleotides read TGCGCCAGCAGCCCTAGACAGCGAACCTACGAGCAGTACTTC.

This chain uses TRBV4-3 with TRBJ1-3; 8 nucleotides agree with TRBD1. This CDR3 has 15 amino acids. The V segment lost 0 bases and the J segment 6 bases; nucleotides outside the gene matches: 4. CDR1 is LGHNA, CDR2 YSLEER, per germline. CDR3 nucleotide sequence: TGCGCCAGCAGCCAAGAGCCGGGACAGGAAAACACCATATATTTT. Translating gives CASSQEPGQENTIYF.

V gene TRBV18 combines with J gene TRBJ1-6; D not certain. Germline values: CDR1 KGHSH, CDR2 LQKENI. The CDR3 spans 12 residues. Trimming stripped 3 bases from V and 7 bases from J, with 4 bases between. DNA for the CDR3: TGTGCCAGCTCACCGCAGAATTCACCCCTCCACTTT. Protein sequence: CASSPQNSPLHF.

The J gene is TRBJ1-1, the V gene TRBV4-3, with TRBD1 identical over 7 bases. The CDR3 totals 14 residues. The V segment lost 0 bases and the J segment 3 bases; nucleotides outside the gene matches: 1. Germline V gives CDR1 LGHNA, CDR2 YSLEER. DNA of the CDR3: TGCGCCAGCAGCCAAGAACAGGGGTACACTGAAGCTTTCTTT. Translation: CASSQEQGYTEAFF.

The V call is TRBV15, the J call TRBJ2-1, with D maybe TRBD2 (7 bases). V gave up 0 bases and J gave up 10 bases, with 22 bases separating them. CDR3 length: 17 residues. Germline CDR1 reads LNHNV; CDR2 reads YYDKDF (reference sequence). CDR3 residues: CATSRDLFGGGQLEQFF. The DNA of the CDR3 is TGTGCCACCAGCAGAGATCTCTTTGGGGGGGGCCAGTTGGAGCAGTTCTTC.

The chain has TRBV6-4 and TRBJ1-2; unclear D gene. CDR1 is MRHNA and CDR2 is SNTAGT in the germline V gene. The CDR3 is 13 residues long. Trimming took off 6 bases at V and 7 bases at J, with 15 bases between the two ends. Written as DNA, the CDR3 is TGTGCCAGCAGCGACACCTTATCAGCTGGCTACACCTTC. This encodes CASSDTLSAGYTF.

V usage is TRBV18 and J usage is TRBJ1-6, with D hard to call. The CDR3 length is 15 residues. Trimming took 3 bases from V and 10 from J, leaving 16 bases between them. Germline V gives CDR1 KGHSH, CDR2 LQKENI. The DNA for the CDR3 is TGTGCCAGCTCACCCGGTGACGGTGTGGAGTCACCCCTCCACTTT. The encoded protein is CASSPGDGVESPLHF.

This clone was detected only once. The V gene is TRBV18, the J gene TRBJ2-1; D may be TRBD2 (5 bases). The CDR3 contains 15 residues. CDR1 is KGHSH and CDR2 is LQKENI in the germline V gene. With 1 base removed from V and 7 bases from J, the gap between germline ends came to 14 bases. The CDR3 reads CASSPLSGQGNEQFF. For the CDR3, the DNA is TGTGCCAGCTCACCACTAAGCGGCCAAGGGAATGAGCAGTTCTTC.

This CDR3 is CASRDNRESRRGYTF. Written as DNA, the CDR3 is TGTGCCAGTAGGGACAACAGGGAATCTCGGCGTGGCTACACCTTC. The chain links TRBV19 to TRBJ1-2; D may be TRBD1 (6 bases). This CDR3 contains 15 residues. Looked up from germline, CDR1 is LNHDA and CDR2 is SQIVND (reference sequence). Trimming removed 6 bases from V and 7 bases from J, with 21 bases in between.

This clone was seen only a few times. The chain couples TRBV5-1 to TRBJ1-2, with D hard to call. CDR1 and CDR2 (germline): SGHRS, YFSETQ. V was trimmed by 0 bases and J by 4 bases, leaving 7 bases between them. The CDR3 extends over 13 amino acids. The CDR3 DNA reads TGCGCCAGCAGCTTGGATATGGGCTATGGCTACACCTTC. Translation gives CASSLDMGYGYTF.

V usage is TRBV6-5 and J usage is TRBJ2-7; 8 bases agree with TRBD1. CDR3 length: 14 amino acids. Germline V lookup: CDR1 MNHEY, CDR2 SVGAGI. J gave up 3 bases and V 5 bases, and 6 bases lay outside the gene matches. CDR3 protein: CASSIGQGVYEQYF. CDR3 coding DNA: TGTGCCAGCAGTATTGGACAGGGTGTCTACGAGCAGTACTTC.

The V call is TRBV19, the J call TRBJ1-1; D not resolved. CDR3 size: 13 residues. Trimming removed 3 bases from V and 1 base from J, with 6 bases in between. CDR1 and CDR2 from the germline V gene are LNHDA and SQIVND (reference sequence). The CDR3 loop is CASSINKNTEAFF. CDR3 nucleotide sequence: TGTGCCAGTAGTATTAACAAGAACACTGAAGCTTTCTTT.

J is TRBJ1-6 and V is TRBV3-1 (or the pseudogene TRBV3-2); 8 nucleotides align to TRBD1. CDR3 length: 13 residues. Per the germline V gene, CDR1 is LGHDT and CDR2 is YNNKEL (reference sequence). J was trimmed by 8 bases and V by 6 bases; bases with no gene match: 3. CDR3 DNA: TGTGCCAGCAGGACAGGGGAAGATTCACCCCTCCACTTT. This translates into CASRTGEDSPLHF.

This clone has a single count. This chain connects TRBV5-5 to TRBJ2-2; 7 bases line up with TRBD2. The J segment lost 7 bases and the V segment lost 3 bases, leaving 9 bases of the junction unmatched. The CDR3 is 15 amino acids. CDR1 is SGHKS and CDR2 is YYEKEE in the germline V gene (reference sequence). CDR3 sequence reads: CASSWSGVRGGELFF. CDR3 coding DNA: TGTGCCAGCAGCTGGAGCGGGGTTCGGGGCGGGGAGCTGTTTTTT.

This clone was picked up one time. CDR3 region: CASSLVGETQYF. In DNA, the CDR3 is TGTGCCAGCAGTTTAGTGGGAGAGACCCAGTACTTC. The gene calls are TRBV12-3 or TRBV12-4 and TRBJ2-5; D uncertain. The CDR3 length is 12 residues. Trimming left V 1 base short and J 4 bases short, with 4 bases between.

J is TRBJ2-3 and V is TRBV5-1; D gene ambiguous. Germline CDR1 SGHRS, CDR2 YFSETQ. The CDR3 is 15 residues long. Trimming shortened V by 0 bases and J by 6 bases, and 14 bases separated the two germline ends. CDR3 sequence: CASSLAVDSGDTQYF. In nucleotides, the CDR3 is TGCGCCAGCAGCTTGGCCGTGGATTCGGGTGATACGCAGTATTTT.

The rearrangement joins TRBV7-9 to TRBJ1-6; D gene unclear. Germline CDR1 and CDR2: SEHNR and FQNEAQ (reference sequence). The CDR3 runs to 14 residues. The V end was cut by 1 base, the J end by 6 bases, with 7 bases between. CDR3 nucleotides: TGTGCCAGCAGCTTAGAACCGACTAATTCACCCCTCCACTTT. Translation gives CASSLEPTNSPLHF.